This paragraph covers one T cell receptor beta chain sequence. The data derive from a study of blood T cell repertoires in COVID-19. The overall study: Donors in the United States, Italy and Spain gave samples during acute or convalescent COVID-19. Sample material is recorded as cDNA or gDNA derived from T cells, B-cell-depleted T cells, or PBMCs.

Between the trimmed V and J ends, which lost 6 bases and 3 bases, there was a span of 15 bases. The CDR3 covers 14 residues. Germline V lookup: CDR1 GTSNPN, CDR2 SVGIG (reference sequence). The authors' processing: Reference gene primer amplification in the assay estimated nucleated cell counts. Only in-frame clones appear in the TCRdb table, and some are missing; sequencing was by immunoSEQ multiplex PCR. V and J calls and clone size are those listed in that table; D and trimming were worked out from the DNA. Of a few hundred thousand clones listed, 85% to 90% are singletons. This TCR was sampled from a woman aged 45 to 65 with COVID-19, enrolled during active disease. This chain joins TRBV30 and TRBJ2-1; perhaps TRBD2 as D (5 bases). Sequencing was done on a sample of peripheral blood. The CDR3 loop is CACVPSGYYNEQFF. CDR3 nucleotides: TGTGCCTGCGTCCCCTCGGGATACTACAATGAGCAGTTCTTC.